Included here is one TCR beta chain sequence, with context. The antigen is not known. The donors comprised healthy bone marrow donors. The PCR made use of 60 Vbeta and 13 Jbeta primers. The repertoire was sequenced with immunoSEQ multiplex PCR; TCRdb's copy has only in-frame clones and lacks some. Here the sample table reports 50,000 to 70,000 clones. The record originates from a study of cytomegalovirus exposure and HLA in healthy donors. Study-wide results and caveats: Several of the most significant clusters were apparently associated with common viral pathogens in a later analysis. The study labeled 150 or so TCR beta chains cytomegalovirus-associated.

The J segment lost 4 bases and the V segment lost 2 bases, leaving 3 bases of the junction unmatched. This CDR3 is 14 amino acids long. Germline-derived CDR1 and CDR2 are SGHTA and FQGNSA. The genes are TRBV7-2 and TRBJ2-3, with TRBD2 matching 7 bases. Sequenced material: PBMCs. This receptor was identified in a man in his fifties in good health and CMV-seropositive. The CDR3 loop is CASSLSGGSDTQYF. For the CDR3, the DNA is TGTGCCAGCAGCTTATCGGGAGGATCAGATACGCAGTATTTT.